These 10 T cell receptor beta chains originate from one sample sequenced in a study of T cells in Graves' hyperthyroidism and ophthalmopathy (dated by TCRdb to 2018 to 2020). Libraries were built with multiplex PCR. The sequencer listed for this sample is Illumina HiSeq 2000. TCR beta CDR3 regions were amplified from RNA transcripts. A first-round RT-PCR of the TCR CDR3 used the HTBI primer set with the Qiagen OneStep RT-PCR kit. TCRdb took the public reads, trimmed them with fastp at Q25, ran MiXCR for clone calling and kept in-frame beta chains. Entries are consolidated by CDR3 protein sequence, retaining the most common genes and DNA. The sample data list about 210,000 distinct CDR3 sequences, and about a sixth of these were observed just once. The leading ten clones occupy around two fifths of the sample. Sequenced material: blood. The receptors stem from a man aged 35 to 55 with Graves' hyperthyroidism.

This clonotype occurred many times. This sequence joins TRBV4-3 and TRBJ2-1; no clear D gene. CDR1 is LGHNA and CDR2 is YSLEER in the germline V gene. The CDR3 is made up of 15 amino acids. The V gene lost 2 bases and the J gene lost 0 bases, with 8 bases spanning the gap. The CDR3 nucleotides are TGCGCCAGCAGCCAACTATGGAGCTCCTACAATGAGCAGTTCTTC. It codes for CASSQLWSSYNEQFF.

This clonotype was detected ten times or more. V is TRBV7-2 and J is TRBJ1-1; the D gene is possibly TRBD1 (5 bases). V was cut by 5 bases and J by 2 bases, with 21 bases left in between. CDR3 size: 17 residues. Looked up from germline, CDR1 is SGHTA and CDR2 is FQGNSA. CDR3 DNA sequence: TGTGCCAGCAGCCGGAGTCGCAGGTTCAGGGTTAACACTGAAGCTTTCTTT. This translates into CASSRSRRFRVNTEAFF.

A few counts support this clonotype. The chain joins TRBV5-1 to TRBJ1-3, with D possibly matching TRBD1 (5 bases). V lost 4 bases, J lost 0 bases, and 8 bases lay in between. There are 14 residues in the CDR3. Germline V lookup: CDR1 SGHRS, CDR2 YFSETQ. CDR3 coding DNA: TGCGCCAGCAGCCCGACAGACTCTGGAAACACCATATATTTT. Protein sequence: CASSPTDSGNTIYF.

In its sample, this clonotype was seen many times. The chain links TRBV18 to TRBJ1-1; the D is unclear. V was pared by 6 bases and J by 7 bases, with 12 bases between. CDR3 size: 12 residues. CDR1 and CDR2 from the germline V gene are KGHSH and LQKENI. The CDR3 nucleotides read TGTGCCAGCTCTCCGACGGGCAATGAAGCTTTCTTT. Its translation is CASSPTGNEAFF. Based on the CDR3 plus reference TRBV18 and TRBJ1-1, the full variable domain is NAGVMQNPRHLVRRRGQEARLRCSPMKGHSHVYWYRQLPEEGLKFMVYLQKENIIDESGMPKERFSAEFPKEGPSILRIQQVVRGDSAAYFCASSPTGNEAFFGQGTRLTVV.

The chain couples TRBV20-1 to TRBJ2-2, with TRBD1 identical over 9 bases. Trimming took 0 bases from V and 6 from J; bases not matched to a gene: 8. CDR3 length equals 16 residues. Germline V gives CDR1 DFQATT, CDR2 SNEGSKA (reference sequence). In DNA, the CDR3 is TGCAGTGCTAGAGACCCCCGGGACAGGGATGCCGGGGAGCTGTTTTTT. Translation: CSARDPRDRDAGELFF.

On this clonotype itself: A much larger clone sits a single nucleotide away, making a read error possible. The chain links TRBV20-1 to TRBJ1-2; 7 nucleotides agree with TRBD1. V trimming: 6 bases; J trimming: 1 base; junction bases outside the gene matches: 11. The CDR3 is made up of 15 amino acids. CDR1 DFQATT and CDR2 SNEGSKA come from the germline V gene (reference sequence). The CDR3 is CSARGDSRCNYGYTF. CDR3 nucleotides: TGCAGTGCGAGGGGGGACAGCCGTTGTAACTATGGCTACACCTTC.

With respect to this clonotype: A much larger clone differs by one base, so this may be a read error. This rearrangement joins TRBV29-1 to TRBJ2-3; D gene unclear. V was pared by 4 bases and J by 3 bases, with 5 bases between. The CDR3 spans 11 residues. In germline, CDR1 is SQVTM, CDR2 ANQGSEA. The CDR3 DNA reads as TGCAGCGTTGTCTCGACAGATACGCAGTATTTT. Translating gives CSVVSTDTQYF.

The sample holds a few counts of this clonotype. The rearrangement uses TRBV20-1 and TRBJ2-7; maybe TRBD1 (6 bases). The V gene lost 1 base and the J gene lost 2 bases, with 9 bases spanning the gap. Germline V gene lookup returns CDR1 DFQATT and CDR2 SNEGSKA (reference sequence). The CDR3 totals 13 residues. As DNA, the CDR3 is TGCAGTGCTAGAGGGACAGCCACCTACGAGCAGTACTTC. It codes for CSARGTATYEQYF.

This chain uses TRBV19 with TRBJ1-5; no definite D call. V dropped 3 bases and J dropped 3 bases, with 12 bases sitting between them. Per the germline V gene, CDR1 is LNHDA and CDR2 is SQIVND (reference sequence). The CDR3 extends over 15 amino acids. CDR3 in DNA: TGTGCCAGTAGTATTGACCAGAAACTCAATCAGCCCCAGCATTTT. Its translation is CASSIDQKLNQPQHF.

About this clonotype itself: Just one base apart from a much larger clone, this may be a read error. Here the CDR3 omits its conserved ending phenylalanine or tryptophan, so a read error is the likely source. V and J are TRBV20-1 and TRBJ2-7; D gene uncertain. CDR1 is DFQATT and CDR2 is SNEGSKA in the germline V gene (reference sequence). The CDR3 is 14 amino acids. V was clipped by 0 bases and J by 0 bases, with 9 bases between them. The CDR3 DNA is TGCAGTGCTAGAGATCTGAAGAGCTCCTACGAGCAGTACCTC. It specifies CSARDLKSSYEQYL.